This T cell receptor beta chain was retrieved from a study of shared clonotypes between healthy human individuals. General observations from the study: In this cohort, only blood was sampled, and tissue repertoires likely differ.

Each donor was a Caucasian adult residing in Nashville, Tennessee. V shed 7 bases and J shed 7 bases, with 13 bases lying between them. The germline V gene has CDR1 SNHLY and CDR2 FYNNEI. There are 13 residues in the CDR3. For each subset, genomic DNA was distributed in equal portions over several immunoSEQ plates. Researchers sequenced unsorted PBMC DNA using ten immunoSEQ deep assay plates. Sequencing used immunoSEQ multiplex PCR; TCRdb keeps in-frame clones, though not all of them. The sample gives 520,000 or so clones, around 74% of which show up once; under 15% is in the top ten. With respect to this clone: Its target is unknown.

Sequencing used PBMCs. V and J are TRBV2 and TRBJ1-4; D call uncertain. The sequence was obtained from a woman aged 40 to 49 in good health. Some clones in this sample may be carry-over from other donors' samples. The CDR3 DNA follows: TGTGCCAGCACGAAGGGTTGGGCTGAAAAACTGTTTTTT. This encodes CASTKGWAEKLFF.